These T cell receptor beta chains were read from a single sample in a study of blood T cells in healthy people across ages. Each CDR3 protein is one row after TCRdb ran MiXCR on the 5' RACE reads. The data contain some 1.6 million distinct CDR3 sequences, almost 35% of them singletons. Material: blood. Source of these receptors: a woman aged 30 to 39 in good health. The CDR3 runs from the conserved cysteine through the conserved F or W. A D gene is named only where the DNA matches it firmly. Size is stated for part of the rows, as once, few or many counts, or as a class when the clone is expanded.

V: TRBV20-1; J: TRBJ1-5; size: NA; D: NA; DNA: TGCAGTGCTAGAGAAGGCCGTCAGGGGTCACAAGGTCAGCCCCAGCATTTT; CDR3: CSAREGRQGSQGQPQHF
V: TRBV4-1; J: TRBJ2-1; size: many; D: NA; DNA: TGCGCCAGCAGCCAACGACTAGGCCCCTACAATGAGCAGTTCTTC; CDR3: CASSQRLGPYNEQFF
V: TRBV12-3/TRBV12-4; J: TRBJ2-1; size: few; D: NA; DNA: TGTGCCAGCAGGGGCTGGACGGGCCTTTGGCAGTTCTTC; CDR3: CASRGWTGLWQFF
V: TRBV11-2; J: TRBJ2-7; size: few; D: TRBD2; DNA: TGTGCCAGCAGCTTAGTCCTAGCGGGTCCGACCTACGAGCAGTACTTC; CDR3: CASSLVLAGPTYEQYF
V: TRBV20-1; J: TRBJ2-4; size: NA; D: NA; DNA: TGCAGTGCTAGTCGGTCAGTCAGGGCTGAGCAGTACTTC; CDR3: CSASRSVRAEQYF
V: TRBV30; J: TRBJ2-7; size: few; D: NA; DNA: TGTGCCTGGAGTGTTCGTTCACTCGAGCAGTACTTC; CDR3: CAWSVRSLEQYF
V: TRBV4-1; J: TRBJ1-2; size: NA; D: NA; DNA: TGCGCCAGCAGCCAGGATCCTACGATCTATGGCTACACCTTC; CDR3: CASSQDPTIYGYTF
V: TRBV5-1; J: TRBJ2-7; size: NA; D: TRBD1; DNA: TGCGCCAGCACCAATACTAAATGCGGGACAGGGACCCACGAGCAGTACTTC; CDR3: CASTNTKCGTGTHEQYF
V: TRBV5-1; J: TRBJ2-3; size: many; D: TRBD1; DNA: TGCGCCAGCAGCCCAGGGGGCTGGGATACGCAGTATTTT; CDR3: CASSPGGWDTQYF
V: TRBV29-1; J: TRBJ2-4; size: NA; D: NA; DNA: TGCAGCGTTGAAATGGGGAGGCGGACAGGACGACAAGCCAAAAACATTCAGTACTTC; CDR3: CSVEMGRRTGRQAKNIQYF
V: TRBV11-2; J: TRBJ2-7; size: NA; D: NA; DNA: TGTGCCAGCAACCAGGGGATCTATGAGCAGTACTTC; CDR3: CASNQGIYEQYF
V: TRBV12-3/TRBV12-4; J: TRBJ2-5; size: few; D: NA; DNA: TGTGCCAGCAGTTTCAGGGCTAAGGAGACCCAGTACTTC; CDR3: CASSFRAKETQYF
V: TRBV7-2; J: TRBJ2-5; size: few; D: TRBD2; DNA: TGTGCCAGCAGCTGGACTAGTGAGACCCAGTACTTC; CDR3: CASSWTSETQYF
V: TRBV10-3; J: TRBJ2-5; size: many; D: NA; DNA: TGTGCCATCAGTGAAGGGGGGGCGCTTGCGACCCAGTACTTC; CDR3: CAISEGGALATQYF
V: TRBV6-1; J: TRBJ1-5; size: NA; D: NA; DNA: TGTGCCAGCAGTGAGGGGACCGCTAGCAATCAGCCCCAGCATTTT; CDR3: CASSEGTASNQPQHF
V: TRBV6-6; J: TRBJ2-1; size: NA; D: TRBD2; DNA: TGTGCCAGCAGTTACTCGGGACTAGCGGGAGTCAATGAGCAGTTCTTC; CDR3: CASSYSGLAGVNEQFF
V: TRBV7-8; J: TRBJ2-3; size: NA; D: NA; DNA: TGTGCCAGCAGCCCAGCTAGCGTCCTCAGCACAGATACGCAGTATTTT; CDR3: CASSPASVLSTDTQYF
V: TRBV9; J: TRBJ2-1; size: few; D: NA; DNA: TGTGCCAGCAGCGTAGCCGGTTCCGGGAATGAGCAGTTCTTC; CDR3: CASSVAGSGNEQFF
V: TRBV2; J: TRBJ2-4; size: few; D: NA; DNA: TGTGCCAGCAGCGTTCTAGAGGATTCGACAGCCAAAAACATTCAGTACTTC; CDR3: CASSVLEDSTAKNIQYF
V: TRBV29-1; J: TRBJ1-2; size: NA; D: NA; DNA: TGCAGCGTCCCGAGAGGAGGCTATGGCTACACCTTC; CDR3: CSVPRGGYGYTF
V: TRBV30; J: TRBJ1-2; size: NA; D: NA; DNA: TGTGCCTGGAGTCGAACCGGGACTGATGCCTATGGCTACACCTTC; CDR3: CAWSRTGTDAYGYTF
V: TRBV29-1; J: TRBJ1-2; size: NA; D: NA; DNA: TGCAGCGTTGAAGGGGGCAGGGAGCCCTATGGCTACACCTTC; CDR3: CSVEGGREPYGYTF
V: TRBV12-3/TRBV12-4; J: TRBJ1-6; size: NA; D: NA; DNA: TGCGCCAGCAGGTTAGGGGGATTATTATCACCCCTCCACTTT; CDR3: CASRLGGLLSPLHF
V: TRBV6-5; J: TRBJ2-3; size: few; D: TRBD1; DNA: TGTGCCAGCAGTAAAACGGACAGGATTGGAGATACGCAGTATTTT; CDR3: CASSKTDRIGDTQYF
V: TRBV30; J: TRBJ2-1; size: NA; D: TRBD2; DNA: TGTGGTACCCAGCGGGAGATCGACAATGAGCAGTTCTTC; CDR3: CGTQREIDNEQFF
V: TRBV20-1; J: TRBJ1-2; size: once; D: NA; DNA: TGCAGTGCTAGAGATCATTCCGGTTTTTATGGCTACACCTTC; CDR3: CSARDHSGFYGYTF
V: TRBV9; J: TRBJ1-2; size: NA; D: TRBD1; DNA: TGTGCCAACAGCGTGGGACAGGGTCATAACTATGGCTACACCTTC; CDR3: CANSVGQGHNYGYTF
V: TRBV7-9; J: TRBJ2-1; size: few; D: TRBD1; DNA: TGTGCCAGCAGCTTATTGAGCACCGGGACAGGGGTATTGAATGAGCAGTTCTTC; CDR3: CASSLLSTGTGVLNEQFF